This T cell receptor beta chain was found in a study of blood T cell repertoires in COVID-19. Turning to the study itself: Acute and convalescent COVID-19 specimens originated in the United States, Italy and Spain. The cDNA or gDNA used as material had been derived from T cells, B-cell-depleted T cells, or PBMCs.

Per the original data handling: Estimates of nucleated cell counts were drawn from the amplification of reference gene primers. Profiling relied on immunoSEQ multiplex PCR, and the TCRdb table lists in-frame clones only, not all of them. The V and J calls and clone size come from that table; D and trimming were worked out from the DNA. The profile shows over 60,000 clones, around nine tenths of them singletons. CDR1 SGHRS and CDR2 YFSETQ come from the germline V gene. V was cut by 4 bases and J by 8 bases, with 15 bases left in between. This CDR3 is built from 14 residues. The chain links TRBV5-1 to TRBJ2-2; TRBD2 might be the D (5 bases). The material sequenced was peripheral blood. The source is an older woman with acute or convalescent COVID-19. CDR3 in DNA: TGCGCCAGCAGCGTGCTGTTGGAGGCAGGGGAGCTGTTTTTT. Protein product: CASSVLLEAGELFF.